Listed below are T cell receptor beta chains from one sample, sequenced in a study of T cell repertoires in cytomegalovirus infection. TCRdb called the reads again in MiXCR, with one record for every CDR3 protein. The sample contains about 310,000 distinct CDR3 sequences, 15% to 20% of which appear only once. The sequencing input was PBMCs. Every receptor here comes from a human donor in good health (CMV status not recorded). Some clones in this sample may be carry-over from other donors' samples. Both conserved end residues are part of each CDR3. D genes are given only for firm matches. Size is stated for part of the rows, as once, few or many counts, or as a class when the clone is expanded.

J gene: TRBJ2-7
CDR3 length: 16
D gene: -
clone size: -
V gene: TRBV19
CDR3 DNA: TGTGCCAGTAGTATTTTTGGGGGGGCAAGAACCAGCGAGCAGTACTTC
CDR3 protein: CASSIFGGARTSEQYF

J gene: TRBJ2-1
CDR3 length: 13
D gene: -
clone size: few
V gene: TRBV6-4
CDR3 DNA: TGTGCCAGCAGTGACTCCGGCTCGAATGAGCAGTTCTTC
CDR3 protein: CASSDSGSNEQFF

J gene: TRBJ1-5
CDR3 length: 15
D gene: -
clone size: many
V gene: TRBV19
CDR3 DNA: TGTGCCAGTATGGCCGGGTTCCAGGGCAATCAGCCCCAGCATTTT
CDR3 protein: CASMAGFQGNQPQHF

J gene: TRBJ1-5
CDR3 length: 15
D gene: TRBD1
clone size: -
V gene: TRBV20-1
CDR3 DNA: TGCAGTGCCCCGTCCAAGGGGACAGTGAGTCAGCCCCAGCATTTT
CDR3 protein: CSAPSKGTVSQPQHF

J gene: TRBJ1-2
CDR3 length: 14
D gene: -
clone size: few
V gene: TRBV7-2
CDR3 DNA: TGTGCCAGCAGCTTACTAAGGGATTTCTATGGCTACACCTTC
CDR3 protein: CASSLLRDFYGYTF

J gene: TRBJ2-3
CDR3 length: 15
D gene: -
clone size: -
V gene: TRBV7-8
CDR3 DNA: TGTGCCAGCAGCTCAAGAGGGGTAGGCACAGATACGCAGTATTTT
CDR3 protein: CASSSRGVGTDTQYF

J gene: TRBJ1-5
CDR3 length: 15
D gene: -
clone size: -
V gene: TRBV20-1
CDR3 DNA: TGCAGTGCTAGTCAACAGGTTGGGGGCAATCAGCCCCAGCATTTT
CDR3 protein: CSASQQVGGNQPQHF

J gene: TRBJ2-5
CDR3 length: 19
D gene: TRBD2
clone size: few
V gene: TRBV19
CDR3 DNA: TGTGCCAGTAGTATTGGACTAGCGGGGTTTAAGGGGAACCAAGAGACCCAGTACTTC
CDR3 protein: CASSIGLAGFKGNQETQYF

J gene: TRBJ1-6
CDR3 length: 15
D gene: -
clone size: once
V gene: TRBV12-3/TRBV12-4
CDR3 DNA: TGTTCCAGCAGTTTATCCGGGAATAGATATTCACCCCTCCACTTT
CDR3 protein: CSSSLSGNRYSPLHF

J gene: TRBJ1-2
CDR3 length: 11
D gene: TRBD1
clone size: few
V gene: TRBV20-1
CDR3 DNA: TGCAGTGCAAGGGACAGGGGAAGCTACACCTTC
CDR3 protein: CSARDRGSYTF

J gene: TRBJ2-7
CDR3 length: 15
D gene: -
clone size: -
V gene: TRBV5-4
CDR3 DNA: TGTGCCAGCCACTCCGTCGGAGGGGGCTTCTACGAGCAGTACTTC
CDR3 protein: CASHSVGGGFYEQYF

J gene: TRBJ1-1
CDR3 length: 16
D gene: -
clone size: few
V gene: TRBV7-8
CDR3 DNA: TGTGCCAGCAGCTTAGCTGGGACGCTCACCGGCACTGAAGCTTTCTTT
CDR3 protein: CASSLAGTLTGTEAFF

J gene: TRBJ2-1
CDR3 length: 14
D gene: -
clone size: -
V gene: TRBV12-3/TRBV12-4
CDR3 DNA: TGTGCCAGCAGTTTTCTCAGGGGGGCCAATGAGCAGTTCTTC
CDR3 protein: CASSFLRGANEQFF